The present T cell receptor beta chain was sequenced within a study of radiation and T cells in renal cell carcinoma. Method: immunoSEQ multiplex PCR; TCRdb's copy keeps in-frame clones and lacks some. The sample gives around 180,000 clones, 88% of which show up once; roughly 12% is in the top ten. Time point indicated: blood 4 weeks post-SBRT, at nephrectomy. Documented treatment: 15 Gy SBRT to primary tumor, nephrectomy 4 weeks later. The tumor was a clear cell renal cell carcinoma. The J segment lost 2 bases and the V segment lost 0 bases, leaving 4 bases of the junction unmatched. Germline V lookup: CDR1 SGHNT, CDR2 YYREEE (reference sequence). The CDR3 loop spans 16 amino acids.

The origin of this receptor is a woman in her forties or fifties with renal cell carcinoma. The sample consisted of blood, taken from a patient whose treatment included radiotherapy and nephrectomy. The chain combines TRBV5-4 with TRBJ2-5; 10 bases fit TRBD2. CDR3 sequence reads: CASSLAILAGQETQYF. In DNA, the CDR3 is TGTGCCAGCAGCTTGGCCATACTAGCGGGACAAGAGACCCAGTACTTC. Supplemented by reference TRBV5-4 and TRBJ2-5, the full variable domain reads ETGVTQSPTHLIKTRGQQVTLRCSSQSGHNTVSWYQQALGQGPQFIFQYYREEENGRGNFPPRFSGLQFPNYSSELNVNALELDDSALYLCASSLAILAGQETQYFGPGTRLLVL.